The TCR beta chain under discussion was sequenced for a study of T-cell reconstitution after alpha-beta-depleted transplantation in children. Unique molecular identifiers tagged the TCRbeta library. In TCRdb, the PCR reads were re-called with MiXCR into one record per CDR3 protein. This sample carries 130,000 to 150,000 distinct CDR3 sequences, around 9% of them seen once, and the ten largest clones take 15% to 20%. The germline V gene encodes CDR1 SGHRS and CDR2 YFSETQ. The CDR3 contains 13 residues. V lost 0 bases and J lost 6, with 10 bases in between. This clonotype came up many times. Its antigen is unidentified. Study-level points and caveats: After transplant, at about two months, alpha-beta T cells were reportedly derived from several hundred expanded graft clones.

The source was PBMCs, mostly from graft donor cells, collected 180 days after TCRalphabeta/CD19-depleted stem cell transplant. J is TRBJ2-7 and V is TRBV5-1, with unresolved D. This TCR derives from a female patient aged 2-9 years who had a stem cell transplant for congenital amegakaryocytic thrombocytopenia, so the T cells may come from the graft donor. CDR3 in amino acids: CASSLGGRSEQYF. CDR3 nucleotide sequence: TGCGCCAGCAGCTTGGGTGGACGCTCCGAGCAGTACTTC.